What follows describes a single T cell receptor (beta chain). Its antigen is not known. PCR involved 60 Vbeta and 13 Jbeta primers. Here immunoSEQ multiplex PCR was the method, and the copy in TCRdb shows in-frame clones only, minus some. The table includes 150,000 to 160,000 clones, approximately 74% detected once. The source of the sample is a study of cytomegalovirus exposure and HLA in healthy donors. Study results and caveats: TCR beta sequences reportedly predicted most subjects' HLA-A and HLA-B alleles accurately. Association of approximately 16,000 TCR beta sequences with HLA alleles was found at 0.05 false discovery rate in a later analysis. As a later analysis showed, a missense DCLRE1C variant was linked to trimming of TCR beta V- and J-genes.

Germline V gives CDR1 SGHVS, CDR2 FQNEAQ. The V gene lost 6 bases and the J gene lost 2 bases, with 13 bases spanning the gap. The CDR3 is made up of 15 amino acids. This sequence was found in a man aged 30-40 years in good health and CMV-seronegative. The J gene is TRBJ2-2, the V gene TRBV7-8; TRBD2 might be the D (6 bases). The sequencing sample was made of PBMCs. The CDR3 coding sequence is TGTGCCAGCAGTTCCCCGGGACTCAACACCGGGGAGCTGTTTTTT. Amino acid sequence: CASSSPGLNTGELFF.